The next 16 T cell receptor beta chains were all read from a single sample in a study of control samples from healthy donors and cancer patients. Produced via immunoSEQ multiplex PCR; TCRdb's table is partial and in-frame only. The table shows 400,000 to 500,000 clones, with 90% occurring only once. The sequenced sample was PBMCs. These receptors all stem from a middle-aged man with head and neck cancer.

This chain connects TRBV6-5 to TRBJ2-7, with D possibly matching TRBD1 (5 bases). The ends were cut back, 4 bases at V and 4 bases at J, with 14 bases in the middle. CDR3 length: 14 residues. Germline V gene lookup returns CDR1 MNHEY and CDR2 SVGAGI. The CDR3 DNA sequence: TGTGCCAGCAGTTCCCCCCTCAGACAGTACGAGCAGTACTTC. Translation gives CASSSPLRQYEQYF.

The V and J genes are TRBV6-5 and TRBJ2-3; 16 bases match TRBD2. V was clipped by 6 bases and J by 6 bases; unmatched bases: 3. The CDR3 is made up of 15 amino acids. Germline V gene lookup returns CDR1 MNHEY and CDR2 SVGAGI. This CDR3 is CASSGGLAGGDTQYF. In DNA form, the CDR3 reads TGTGCCAGCAGCGGGGGACTAGCGGGAGGGGATACGCAGTATTTT.

The chain recombines TRBV19 with TRBJ2-3, with D perhaps matching TRBD1 or TRBD2 (5 bases each). V was trimmed by 8 bases and J by 3 bases, leaving 12 bases between them. Germline CDR1 reads LNHDA; CDR2 reads SQIVND (reference sequence). The CDR3 totals 13 residues. The CDR3 loop reads CASEGRGTDTQYF. CDR3 in DNA: TGTGCCAGTGAGGGGAGAGGGACAGATACGCAGTATTTT.

DNA of the CDR3: TGTGCCAGCAGCCAAGGGGATGGCTACACCTTC. Amino acids: CASSQGDGYTF. V gene TRBV3-1 (or the pseudogene TRBV3-2) combines with J gene TRBJ1-2; D remains unclear. Trimming stripped 1 base from V and 6 bases from J, with 3 bases between. This CDR3 comprises 11 residues. CDR1 is LGHDT, CDR2 YNNKEL, per germline (reference sequence).

The gene calls are TRBV2 and TRBJ1-3; 9 bases align to TRBD1. Germline CDR1 reads SNHLY; CDR2 reads FYNNEI. V lost 7 bases and J lost 8; bases outside the gene matches: 9. The length of the CDR3 is 14 residues. The CDR3 DNA is TGTGCCAGCAACATGGACAGGGGTTGGGACACCATATATTTT. It encodes CASNMDRGWDTIYF.

V usage is TRBV7-2 and J usage is TRBJ2-1; 9 bases are a match to TRBD1. V lost 11 bases, J lost 6 bases, and 14 bases stayed unmatched. Germline CDR1 and CDR2: SGHTA and FQGNSA. The CDR3 covers 15 residues. CDR3 sequence reads: CAAQTGTGSFNEQFF. The CDR3 nucleotides are TGTGCCGCACAGACCGGGACAGGGAGTTTCAATGAGCAGTTCTTC.

The chain carries TRBV5-5 and TRBJ1-5; 9 bases align to TRBD1. Germline V gene data show CDR1 as SGHKS and CDR2 as YYEKEE (reference sequence). This CDR3 is 14 amino acids long. The J segment lost 5 bases and the V segment lost 4 bases, leaving 4 bases of the junction unmatched. CDR3 in DNA: TGTGCCAGCAGCACGGGACAGGGTCATCAGCCCCAGCATTTT. Its protein product is CASSTGQGHQPQHF. Filled out from reference TRBV5-5 and TRBJ1-5, the complete variable domain reads DAGVTQSPTHLIKTRGQQVTLRCSPISGHKSVSWYQQVLGQGPQFIFQYYEKEERGRGNFPDRFSARQFPNYSSELNVNALLLGDSALYLCASSTGQGHQPQHFGDGTRLSIL.

The J gene is TRBJ2-3, the V gene TRBV24-1; 9 positions agree with TRBD1. Per the germline V gene, CDR1 is KGHDR and CDR2 is SFDVKD. The CDR3 runs 16 residues. V trimming: 1 base; J trimming: 8 bases; junction bases outside the gene matches: 9. The CDR3 DNA sequence: TGTGCCACCAGTGATTTCTGGACAGGGGCAACGGGTACGCAGTATTTT. Translation gives CATSDFWTGATGTQYF.

This clone was seen only once. This chain connects TRBV27 to TRBJ2-1; weak D call: TRBD1 (6 bases). V was cut by 0 bases and J by 5 bases, with 8 bases left in between. The CDR3 is 14 residues long. The germline V gene encodes CDR1 MNHEY and CDR2 SMNVEV (reference sequence). This CDR3 reads CASSLSTGHNEQFF. CDR3 bases: TGTGCCAGCAGTTTATCGACAGGTCACAATGAGCAGTTCTTC.

The rearrangement links TRBV4-1 to TRBJ1-5, with D tentatively TRBD1 (5 bases). Germline V gene lookup returns CDR1 MGHRA and CDR2 YSYEKL. This CDR3 comprises 15 residues. The germline V and J ends were trimmed by 11 bases and 2 bases, with 19 bases remaining between them. CDR3 loop: CAHAGHHQGNQPQHF. The CDR3 DNA reads as TGCGCCCACGCCGGACACCATCAAGGCAATCAGCCCCAGCATTTT.

Remarks on this clone: The junction differs from germline at one of its ends, possibly a read error. V is TRBV29-1 and J is TRBJ2-7; TRBD2 aligns across 12 bases. In germline, CDR1 is SQVTM, CDR2 ANQGSEA. CDR3 size: 13 residues. DNA for the CDR3: TGCAGCGGCGGACTAGCGGGATCCTACGAGCAGCACTTC. Its translation is CSGGLAGSYEQHF.

This sequence joins TRBV5-1 and TRBJ1-5; 9 bases are a match to TRBD1. In germline, CDR1 is SGHRS, CDR2 YFSETQ. J lost 5 bases, V lost 4 bases, and 4 bases had no gene match. This CDR3 region has 14 residues. CDR3 DNA: TGCGCCAGCAGCCCCGGGACAGGGCATCAGCCCCAGCATTTT. Its protein product is CASSPGTGHQPQHF.

The rearrangement links TRBV24-1 to TRBJ2-7; TRBD1 matches at 12 bases. Germline-derived CDR1 and CDR2 are KGHDR and SFDVKD. V dropped 3 bases and J dropped 4; count of bases not matched to a gene: 6. The CDR3 length is 16 residues. Here the CDR3 reads CATSDITGQGAYEQYF. Here the CDR3 DNA reads TGTGCCACCAGTGATATAACGGGACAGGGGGCTTACGAGCAGTACTTC.

The V gene is TRBV6-1, the J gene TRBJ2-5, with TRBD2 as a possible D gene (6 bases). Germline-derived CDR1 and CDR2 are MNHNS and SASEGT. The CDR3 has 15 residues. Trimming took 2 bases from V and 1 from J, leaving 11 bases between them. In nucleotides, the CDR3 is TGTGCCAGCAGTGAACAGACGGGGGTCCAAGAGACCCAGTACTTC. Amino acids: CASSEQTGVQETQYF.

This clone was seen only once. Written as DNA, the CDR3 is TGTGCCAGCAGCTTACTGGGGGGGCTGGGACAGAAAAACACCGGGGAGCTGTTTTTT. It is translated as CASSLLGGLGQKNTGELFF. The chain employs TRBV7-3 and TRBJ2-2; D is possibly TRBD1 or TRBD2 (7 bases each). CDR1 SGHTA and CDR2 FQGTGA come from the germline V gene. The length of the CDR3 is 19 residues. Trimming cost V 2 bases and J 2 bases, with 21 bases left between them. The full variable domain, its missing parts supplied by reference TRBV7-3 and TRBJ2-2, is GAGVSQTPSNKVTEKGKYVELRCDPISGHTALYWYRQSLGQGPEFLIYFQGTGAADDSGLPNDRFFAVRPEGSVSTLKIQRTERGDSAVYLCASSLLGGLGQKNTGELFFGEGSRLTVL.

V is TRBV19 and J is TRBJ1-4, with D uncertain. The ends were cut back, 7 bases at V and 0 bases at J, with 12 bases in the middle. The CDR3 runs to 15 residues. CDR1 and CDR2 (germline): LNHDA, SQIVND (reference sequence). CDR3 loop: CASIRNRATNEKLFF. The CDR3 coding sequence is TGTGCCAGTATTCGGAACAGAGCAACTAATGAAAAACTGTTTTTT.